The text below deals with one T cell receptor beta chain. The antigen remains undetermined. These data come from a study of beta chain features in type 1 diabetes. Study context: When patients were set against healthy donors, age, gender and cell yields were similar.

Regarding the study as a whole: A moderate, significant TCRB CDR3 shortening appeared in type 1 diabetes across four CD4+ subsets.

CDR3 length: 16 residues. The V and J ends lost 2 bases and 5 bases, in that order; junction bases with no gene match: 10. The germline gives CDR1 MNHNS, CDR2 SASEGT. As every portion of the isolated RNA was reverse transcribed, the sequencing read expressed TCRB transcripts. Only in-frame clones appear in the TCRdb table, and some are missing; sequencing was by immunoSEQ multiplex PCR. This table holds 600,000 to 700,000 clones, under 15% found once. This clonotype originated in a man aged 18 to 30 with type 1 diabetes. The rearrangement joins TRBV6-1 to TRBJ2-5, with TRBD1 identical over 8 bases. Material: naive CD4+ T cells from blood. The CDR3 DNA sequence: TGTGCCAGCAGTGAAAAGACAGGGGTGAGGTTGGAGACCCAGTACTTC. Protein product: CASSEKTGVRLETQYF.